This TCR beta chain was profiled in a study of cytomegalovirus exposure and HLA in healthy donors. Study-wide results and limits: The HLA-A and HLA-B alleles of most subjects were reportedly predicted accurately from TCR beta sequences.

The sample holds a few counts of this clone. Its antigen is unknown. PCR involved 60 Vbeta and 13 Jbeta primers. Data came from immunoSEQ multiplex PCR; TCRdb stores just in-frame clones and leaves some out. The data contain 120,000 or so clones, less than 80% of them singletons. V shed 0 bases and J shed 2 bases, with 11 bases lying between them. The CDR3 contains 16 residues. Germline lookup yields CDR1 MNHEY and CDR2 SVGAGI. The sequenced sample was PBMCs. The chain combines TRBV6-5 with TRBJ1-5; no firm D call. This TCR derives from a middle-aged man in good health and CMV-seropositive. CDR3 sequence reads: CASSYSKAEGNQPQHF. As DNA, the CDR3 is TGTGCCAGCAGTTACTCGAAAGCGGAGGGCAATCAGCCCCAGCATTTT.